The entry below gives a single T cell receptor (beta chain) sequence along with its context. Its specificity is unknown. The sample belongs to a study of T cell repertoires in cytomegalovirus infection. Study context: In public TCR beta signatures, there were indications of both CMV infection and matching HLA type.

Overall study results and limits: Based on cumulative public TCR beta family frequency, carriers of CMV plus the relevant HLA were identified. Across the ex vivo response, the dominant clonotypes were HLA-C-restricted CMV-specific TCR beta clonotypes.

MiXCR, applied by TCRdb to the reads, yields one record per CDR3 protein. The table has 150,000 to 200,000 distinct CDR3 sequences, around 20% seen once; the top ten hold 2.5% to 3%. Deletions cut 0 bases from V and 3 bases from J, with 5 bases between. The CDR3 consists of 12 residues. The germline gives CDR1 SQVTM, CDR2 ANQGSEA. Material for sequencing was PBMCs. The genes are TRBV29-1 and TRBJ1-2, with D uncertain. The TCR sequence derives from a human donor in good health (CMV status not recorded). Some clones in this sample may be carry-over from other donors' samples. The CDR3 here is CSVEDGYYGYTF. The CDR3 nucleotides read TGCAGCGTTGAAGATGGGTACTATGGCTACACCTTC.